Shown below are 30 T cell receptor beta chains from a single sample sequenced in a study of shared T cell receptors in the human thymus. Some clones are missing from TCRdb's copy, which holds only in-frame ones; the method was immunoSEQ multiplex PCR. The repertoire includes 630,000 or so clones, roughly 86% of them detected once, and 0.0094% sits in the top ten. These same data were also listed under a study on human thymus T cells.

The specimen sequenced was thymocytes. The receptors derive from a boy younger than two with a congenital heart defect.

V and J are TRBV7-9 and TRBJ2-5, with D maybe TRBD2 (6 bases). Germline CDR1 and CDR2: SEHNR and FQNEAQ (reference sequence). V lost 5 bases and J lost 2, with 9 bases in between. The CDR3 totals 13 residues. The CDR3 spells CASSRDSQETQYF. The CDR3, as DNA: TGTGCCAGCAGCCGGGACTCTCAAGAGACCCAGTACTTC.

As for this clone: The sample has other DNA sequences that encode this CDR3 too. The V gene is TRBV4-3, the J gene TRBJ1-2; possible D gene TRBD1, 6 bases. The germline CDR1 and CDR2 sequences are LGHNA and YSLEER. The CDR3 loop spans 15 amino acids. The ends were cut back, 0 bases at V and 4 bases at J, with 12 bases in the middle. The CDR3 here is CASSQDLTGIYGYTF. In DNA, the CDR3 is TGCGCCAGCAGCCAAGATCTAACAGGGATCTATGGCTACACCTTC.

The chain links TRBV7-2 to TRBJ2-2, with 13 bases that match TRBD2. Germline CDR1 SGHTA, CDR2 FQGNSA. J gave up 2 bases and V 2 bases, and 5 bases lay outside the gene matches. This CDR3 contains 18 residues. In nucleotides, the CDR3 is TGTGCCAGCAGCTTACCGGGACTAGCGGGGAGAAACACCGGGGAGCTGTTTTTT. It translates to CASSLPGLAGRNTGELFF.

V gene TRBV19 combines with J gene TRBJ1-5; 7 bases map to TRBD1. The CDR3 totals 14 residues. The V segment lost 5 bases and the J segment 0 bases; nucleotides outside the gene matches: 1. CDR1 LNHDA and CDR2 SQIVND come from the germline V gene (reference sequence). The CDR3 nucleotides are TGTGCCAGTAGTTGGGACAGTAGCAATCAGCCCCAGCATTTT. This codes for CASSWDSSNQPQHF. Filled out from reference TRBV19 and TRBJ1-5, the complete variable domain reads DGGITQSPKYLFRKEGQNVTLSCEQNLNHDAMYWYRQDPGQGLRLIYYSQIVNDFQKGDIAEGYSVSREKKESFPLTVTSAQKNPTAFYLCASSWDSSNQPQHFGDGTRLSIL.

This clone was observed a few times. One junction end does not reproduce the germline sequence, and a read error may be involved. The DNA for the CDR3 is TGTGCCAGCACCTTAAGGGACAGCTACAATGAGCAGTTCTTC. The encoded protein is CASTLRDSYNEQFF. V is TRBV7-2 and J is TRBJ2-1, with 7 bases lining up with TRBD1. Germline V lookup: CDR1 SGHTA, CDR2 FQGNSA. This CDR3 contains 14 residues.

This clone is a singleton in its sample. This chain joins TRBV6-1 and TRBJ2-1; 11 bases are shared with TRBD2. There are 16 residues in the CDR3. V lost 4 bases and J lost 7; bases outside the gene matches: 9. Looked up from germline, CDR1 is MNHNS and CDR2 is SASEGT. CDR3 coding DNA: TGTGCCAGCAGTGCACCACTAGCGGGGGTACGAAATGAGCAGTTCTTC. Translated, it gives CASSAPLAGVRNEQFF.

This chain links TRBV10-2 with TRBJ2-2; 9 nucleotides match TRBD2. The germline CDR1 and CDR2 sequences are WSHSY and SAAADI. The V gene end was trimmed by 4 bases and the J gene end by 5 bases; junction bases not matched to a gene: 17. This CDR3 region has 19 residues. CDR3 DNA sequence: TGCGCCAGCAGTGCTTGGACCATAGCGGGAGTTGGGGAAACCGGGGAGCTGTTTTTT. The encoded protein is CASSAWTIAGVGETGELFF.

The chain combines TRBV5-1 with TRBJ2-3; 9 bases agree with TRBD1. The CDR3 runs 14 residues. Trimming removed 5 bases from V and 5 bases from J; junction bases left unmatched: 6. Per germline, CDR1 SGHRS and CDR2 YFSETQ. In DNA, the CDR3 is TGCGCCAGCAGGGTCGGGACAGGGATAGATACGCAGTATTTT. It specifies CASRVGTGIDTQYF. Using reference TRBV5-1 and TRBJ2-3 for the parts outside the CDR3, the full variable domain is KAGVTQTPRYLIKTRGQQVTLSCSPISGHRSVSWYQQTPGQGLQFLFEYFSETQRNKGNFPGRFSGRQFSNSRSEMNVSTLELGDSALYLCASRVGTGIDTQYFGPGTRLTVL.

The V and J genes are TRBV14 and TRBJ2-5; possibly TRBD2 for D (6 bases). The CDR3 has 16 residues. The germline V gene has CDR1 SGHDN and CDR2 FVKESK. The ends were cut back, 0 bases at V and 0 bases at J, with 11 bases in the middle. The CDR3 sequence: CASSQDRRDYQETQYF. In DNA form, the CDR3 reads TGTGCCAGCAGCCAAGATCGAAGGGACTACCAAGAGACCCAGTACTTC.

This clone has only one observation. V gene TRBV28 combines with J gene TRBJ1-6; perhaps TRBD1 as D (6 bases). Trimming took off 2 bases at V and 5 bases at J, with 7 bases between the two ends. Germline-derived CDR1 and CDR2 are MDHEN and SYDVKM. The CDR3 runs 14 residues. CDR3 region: CASSLGQNNSPLHF. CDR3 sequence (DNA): TGTGCCAGCAGTTTAGGACAGAATAATTCACCCCTCCACTTT. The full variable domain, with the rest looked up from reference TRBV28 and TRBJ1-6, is DVKVTQSSRYLVKRTGEKVFLECVQDMDHENMFWYRQDPGLGLRLIYFSYDVKMKEKGDIPEGYSVSREKKERFSLILESASTNQTSMYLCASSLGQNNSPLHFGNGTRLTVT.

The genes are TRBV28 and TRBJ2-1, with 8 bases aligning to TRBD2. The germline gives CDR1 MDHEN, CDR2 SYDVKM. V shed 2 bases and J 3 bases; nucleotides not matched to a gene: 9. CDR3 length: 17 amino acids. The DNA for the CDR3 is TGTGCCAGCAGTTTAAGTTTCCAGCGGGAGCTCTACAATGAGCAGTTCTTC. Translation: CASSLSFQRELYNEQFF. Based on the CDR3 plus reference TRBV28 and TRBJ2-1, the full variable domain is DVKVTQSSRYLVKRTGEKVFLECVQDMDHENMFWYRQDPGLGLRLIYFSYDVKMKEKGDIPEGYSVSREKKERFSLILESASTNQTSMYLCASSLSFQRELYNEQFFGPGTRLTVL.

Written as DNA, the CDR3 is TGTGCCATCAGTGAGTCTAGTTACCCAACAGCTAACACTGAAGCTTTCTTT. It is translated as CAISESSYPTANTEAFF. The chain joins TRBV10-3 to TRBJ1-1; D is undetermined. The V end lost 0 bases, the J end lost 2 bases, and 16 bases lay between the germline ends. The CDR3 contains 17 residues. Germline V lookup: CDR1 ENHRY, CDR2 SYGVKD.

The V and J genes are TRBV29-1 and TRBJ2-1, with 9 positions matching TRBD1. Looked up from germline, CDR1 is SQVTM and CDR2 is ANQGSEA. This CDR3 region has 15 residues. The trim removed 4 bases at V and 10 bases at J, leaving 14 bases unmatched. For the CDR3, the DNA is TGCAGCGTTGTGGGGGGGACAGGGAAAAGGGGCGAGCAGTTCTTC. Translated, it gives CSVVGGTGKRGEQFF.

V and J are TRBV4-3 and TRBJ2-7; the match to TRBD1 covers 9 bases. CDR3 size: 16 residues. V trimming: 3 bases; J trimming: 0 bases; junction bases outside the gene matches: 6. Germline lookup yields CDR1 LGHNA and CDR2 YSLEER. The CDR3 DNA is TGCGCCAGCAGCCAGAACCGGGACAGGGTCTCCTACGAGCAGTACTTC. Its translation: CASSQNRDRVSYEQYF.

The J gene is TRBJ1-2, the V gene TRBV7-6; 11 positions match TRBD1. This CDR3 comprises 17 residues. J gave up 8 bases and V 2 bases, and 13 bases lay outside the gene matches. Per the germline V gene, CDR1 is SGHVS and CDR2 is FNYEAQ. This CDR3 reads CASSLRGQGVSYSGYTF. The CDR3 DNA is TGTGCCAGCAGCTTAAGGGGACAGGGGGTTTCGTACTCAGGCTACACCTTC.

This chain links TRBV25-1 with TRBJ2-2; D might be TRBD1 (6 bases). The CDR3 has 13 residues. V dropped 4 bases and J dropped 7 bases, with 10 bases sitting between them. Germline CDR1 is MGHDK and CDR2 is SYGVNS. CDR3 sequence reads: CASSGSGVGELFF. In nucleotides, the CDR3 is TGTGCCAGCAGTGGCTCAGGGGTCGGGGAGCTGTTTTTT.

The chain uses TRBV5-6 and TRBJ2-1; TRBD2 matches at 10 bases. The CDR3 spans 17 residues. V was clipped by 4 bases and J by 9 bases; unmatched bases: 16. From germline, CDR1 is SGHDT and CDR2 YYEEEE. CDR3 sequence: CASSGSKRGGLWSEQFF. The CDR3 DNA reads TGTGCCAGCAGCGGCAGTAAGCGGGGGGGCTTATGGAGTGAGCAGTTCTTC.

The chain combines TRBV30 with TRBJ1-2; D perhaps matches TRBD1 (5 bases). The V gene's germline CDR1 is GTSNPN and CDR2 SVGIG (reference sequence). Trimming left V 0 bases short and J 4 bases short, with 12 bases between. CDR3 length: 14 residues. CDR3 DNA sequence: TGTGCCTGGAGTGTACAGACAGACTCCTATGGCTACACCTTC. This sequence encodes CAWSVQTDSYGYTF.

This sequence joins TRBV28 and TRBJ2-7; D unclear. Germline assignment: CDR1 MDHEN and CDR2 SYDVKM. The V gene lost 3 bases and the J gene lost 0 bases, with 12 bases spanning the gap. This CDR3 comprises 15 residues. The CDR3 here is CASSLASLTSYEQYF. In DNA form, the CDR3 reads TGTGCCAGCAGTTTGGCTAGTTTAACCTCCTACGAGCAGTACTTC. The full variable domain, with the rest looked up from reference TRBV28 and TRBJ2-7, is DVKVTQSSRYLVKRTGEKVFLECVQDMDHENMFWYRQDPGLGLRLIYFSYDVKMKEKGDIPEGYSVSREKKERFSLILESASTNQTSMYLCASSLASLTSYEQYFGPGTRLTVT.

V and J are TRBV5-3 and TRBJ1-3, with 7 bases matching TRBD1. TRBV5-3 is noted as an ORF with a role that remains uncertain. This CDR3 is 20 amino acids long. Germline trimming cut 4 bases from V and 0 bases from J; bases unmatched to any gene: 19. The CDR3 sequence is CARSRRTKGQSESSGNTIYF. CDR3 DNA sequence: TGTGCCAGAAGCCGGCGGACTAAGGGACAGTCGGAAAGCTCTGGAAACACCATATATTTT.

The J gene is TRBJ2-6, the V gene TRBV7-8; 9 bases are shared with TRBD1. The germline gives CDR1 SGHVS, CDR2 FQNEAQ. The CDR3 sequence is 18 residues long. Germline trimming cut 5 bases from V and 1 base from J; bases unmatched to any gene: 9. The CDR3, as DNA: TGTGCCAGCAGCCGCGGACAGGGGCGGATATCTGGGGCCAACGTCCTGACTTTC. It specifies CASSRGQGRISGANVLTF.

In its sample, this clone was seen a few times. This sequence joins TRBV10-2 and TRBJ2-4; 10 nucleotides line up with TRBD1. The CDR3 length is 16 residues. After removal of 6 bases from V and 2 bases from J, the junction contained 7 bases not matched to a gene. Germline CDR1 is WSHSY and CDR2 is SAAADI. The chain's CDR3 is CASRETGGRPKNIQYF. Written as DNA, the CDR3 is TGCGCCAGCAGAGAGACAGGGGGCAGACCCAAAAACATTCAGTACTTC.

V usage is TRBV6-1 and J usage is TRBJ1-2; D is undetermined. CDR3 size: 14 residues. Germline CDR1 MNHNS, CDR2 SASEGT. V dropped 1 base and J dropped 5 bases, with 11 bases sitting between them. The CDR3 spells CASSEGISGYGYTF. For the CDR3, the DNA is TGTGCCAGCAGTGAAGGGATCAGCGGGTATGGCTACACCTTC.

This chain's CDR3 is CASSPPVVGWETQYF. The CDR3 DNA is TGTGCCAGCTCACCACCGGTCGTGGGCTGGGAGACCCAGTACTTC. The J gene is TRBJ2-5, the V gene TRBV18; D ambiguous. The ends were cut back, 0 bases at V and 5 bases at J, with 13 bases in the middle. CDR1 KGHSH and CDR2 LQKENI come from the germline V gene. The CDR3 runs to 15 residues. The full variable domain, in which reference TRBV18 and TRBJ2-5 provide the parts outside the CDR3, is NAGVMQNPRHLVRRRGQEARLRCSPMKGHSHVYWYRQLPEEGLKFMVYLQKENIIDESGMPKERFSAEFPKEGPSILRIQQVVRGDSAAYFCASSPPVVGWETQYFGPGTRLLVL.

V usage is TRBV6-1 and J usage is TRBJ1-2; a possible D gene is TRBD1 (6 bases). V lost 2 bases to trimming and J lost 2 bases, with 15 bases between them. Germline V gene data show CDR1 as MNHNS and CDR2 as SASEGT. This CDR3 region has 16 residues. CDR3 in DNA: TGTGCCAGCAGTGAAAGGCCGGGACAAATCAACTATGGCTACACCTTC. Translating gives CASSERPGQINYGYTF.

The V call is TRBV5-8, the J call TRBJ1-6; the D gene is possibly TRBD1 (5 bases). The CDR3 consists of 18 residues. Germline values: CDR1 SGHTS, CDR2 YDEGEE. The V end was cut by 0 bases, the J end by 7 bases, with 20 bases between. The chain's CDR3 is CASSLATLRGERNSPLHF. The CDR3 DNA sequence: TGTGCCAGCAGCTTGGCCACTCTAAGGGGTGAAAGAAATTCACCCCTCCACTTT.

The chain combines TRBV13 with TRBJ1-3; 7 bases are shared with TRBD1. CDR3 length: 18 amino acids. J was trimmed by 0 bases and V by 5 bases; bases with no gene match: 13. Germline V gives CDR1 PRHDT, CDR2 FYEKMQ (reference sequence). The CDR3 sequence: CASSRTGVSRYSGNTIYF. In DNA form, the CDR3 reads TGTGCCAGCAGCAGAACAGGGGTCTCTCGTTACTCTGGAAACACCATATATTTT.

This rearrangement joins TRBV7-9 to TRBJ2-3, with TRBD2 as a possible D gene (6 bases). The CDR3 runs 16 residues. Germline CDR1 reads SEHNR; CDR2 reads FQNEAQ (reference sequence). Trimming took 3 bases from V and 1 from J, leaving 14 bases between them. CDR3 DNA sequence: TGTGCCAGCAGCTTCAGTACGGGAGACGGCACAGATACGCAGTATTTT. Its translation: CASSFSTGDGTDTQYF.

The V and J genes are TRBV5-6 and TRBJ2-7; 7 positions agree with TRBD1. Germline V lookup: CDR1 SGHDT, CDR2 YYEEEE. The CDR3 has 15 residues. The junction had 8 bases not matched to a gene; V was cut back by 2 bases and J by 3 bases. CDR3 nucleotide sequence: TGTGCCAGCAGCTTTTCCGGGACAGATAACTACGAGCAGTACTTC. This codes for CASSFSGTDNYEQYF.

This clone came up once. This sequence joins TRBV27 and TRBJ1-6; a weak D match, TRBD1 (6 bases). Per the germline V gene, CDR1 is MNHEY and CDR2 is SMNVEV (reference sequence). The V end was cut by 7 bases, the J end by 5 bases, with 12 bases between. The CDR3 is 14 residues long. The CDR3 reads CASKLAGDNSPLHF. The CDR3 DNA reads TGTGCCAGCAAACTGGCAGGGGATAATTCACCCCTCCACTTT.